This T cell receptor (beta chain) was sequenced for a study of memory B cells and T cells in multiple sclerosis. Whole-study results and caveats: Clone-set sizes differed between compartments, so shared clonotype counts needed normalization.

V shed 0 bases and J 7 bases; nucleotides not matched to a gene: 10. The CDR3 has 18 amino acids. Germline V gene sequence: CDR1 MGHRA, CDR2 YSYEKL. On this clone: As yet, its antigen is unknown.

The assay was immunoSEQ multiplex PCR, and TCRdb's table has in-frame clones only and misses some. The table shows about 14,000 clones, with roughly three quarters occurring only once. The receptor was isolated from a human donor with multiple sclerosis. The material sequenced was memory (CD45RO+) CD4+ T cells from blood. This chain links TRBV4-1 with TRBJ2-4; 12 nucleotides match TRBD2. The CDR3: CASSQDPPTSGRWNIQYF. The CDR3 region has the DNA TGCGCCAGCAGCCAAGATCCACCAACTAGCGGGAGGTGGAACATTCAGTACTTC.